Presented here are 18 T cell receptor beta chains from one specimen sequenced in a study of shared clonotypes between healthy human individuals. Clones were sequenced by immunoSEQ multiplex PCR, and TCRdb holds only the in-frame ones, with some missing. The sample yields under 1,900,000 clones, about 98.5% seen once. The specimen was naive CD4+ T cells sorted from blood. Subset indicated: CD45RA+ positively selected. The source is a young man in good health.

The V call is TRBV18, the J call TRBJ2-7, with 13 bases identical to TRBD2. Germline lookup yields CDR1 KGHSH and CDR2 LQKENI. V shed 6 bases and J 5 bases; nucleotides not matched to a gene: 4. The CDR3 covers 14 residues. The CDR3 protein is CASSGLAGVHEQYF. The CDR3 DNA is TGTGCCAGCTCCGGACTAGCGGGAGTCCACGAGCAGTACTTC.

The J gene is TRBJ2-5, the V gene TRBV7-9, with D unresolved. The CDR3 runs 14 residues. Trimming removed 3 bases from V and 4 bases from J, with 12 bases in between. Germline values: CDR1 SEHNR, CDR2 FQNEAQ (reference sequence). CDR3 sequence reads: CASSFDPVGETQYF. For the CDR3, the DNA is TGTGCCAGCAGCTTCGACCCAGTAGGAGAGACCCAGTACTTC.

A word on this clone: Other nucleotide sequences in the sample specify the same CDR3. The chain uses TRBV7-9 and TRBJ2-7; 14 nucleotides agree with TRBD2. The CDR3 is 17 residues long. Trimming at V came to 1 base and at J to 3 bases, leaving 5 bases not matched to a gene. Looked up from germline, CDR1 is SEHNR and CDR2 is FQNEAQ (reference sequence). The CDR3 coding sequence is TGTGCCAGCAGCTTAGGGGGACTAGCGGGAGAGGTCTACGAGCAGTACTTC. It yields the protein CASSLGGLAGEVYEQYF.

The chain employs TRBV11-3 and TRBJ2-1; TRBD1 aligns across 9 bases. J gave up 8 bases and V 5 bases, and 7 bases lay outside the gene matches. The CDR3 consists of 14 residues. The germline gives CDR1 SGHNT, CDR2 YENEEA. CDR3 nucleotides: TGTGCCAGCAGCAAGTGGGACAGGGAAGATGAGCAGTTCTTC. Protein product: CASSKWDREDEQFF. Combining the CDR3 with reference TRBV11-3 and TRBJ2-1 gives the whole variable domain EAGVVQSPRYKIIEKKQPVAFWCNPISGHNTLYWYLQNLGQGPELLIRYENEEAVDDSQLPKDRFSAERLKGVDSTLKIQPAELGDSAVYLCASSKWDREDEQFFGPGTRLTVL.

The CDR3 reads CASSLLGQGTDTQYF. CDR3 DNA: TGTGCCAGCAGTTTGCTGGGACAGGGTACAGATACGCAGTATTTT. V usage is TRBV28 and J usage is TRBJ2-3, with TRBD1 identical over 9 bases. Losses at the gene ends were 3 bases for V and 3 bases for J; bases not matched to a gene: 4. The CDR3 has 15 residues. The V gene's germline CDR1 is MDHEN and CDR2 SYDVKM.

Written as DNA, the CDR3 is TGTGCCAGCAGCTTAGGTGGACTAGCGGGATCCGCTGGTGTCTACGAGCAGTACTTC. Its protein product is CASSLGGLAGSAGVYEQYF. The genes are TRBV7-9 and TRBJ2-7; 12 bases are a match to TRBD2. This CDR3 is 19 amino acids long. Germline values: CDR1 SEHNR, CDR2 FQNEAQ (reference sequence). With V trimmed by 1 base and J by 3 bases, 13 bases remained unmatched.

J is TRBJ1-5 and V is TRBV6-5, with unresolved D. In germline, CDR1 is MNHEY, CDR2 SVGAGI. V lost 1 base and J lost 9, with 16 bases in between. This CDR3 comprises 15 residues. The CDR3, as DNA: TGTGCCAGCAGTTACTATCCCCCTACCCAAGGGCCCCAGCATTTT. Its translation: CASSYYPPTQGPQHF.

V gene TRBV28 combines with J gene TRBJ2-2; D is ambiguous. The CDR3 sequence is 13 residues long. Germline CDR1 is MDHEN and CDR2 is SYDVKM. Trimming shortened V by 6 bases and J by 4 bases, and 9 bases separated the two germline ends. The CDR3 region is CASSPIGTGELFF. CDR3 DNA sequence: TGTGCCAGCAGCCCCATTGGCACCGGGGAGCTGTTTTTT.

The chain couples TRBV5-4 to TRBJ1-2; D uncertain. The ends were cut back, 0 bases at V and 5 bases at J, with 8 bases in the middle. CDR1 and CDR2 (germline): SGHNT, YYREEE (reference sequence). The CDR3 is made up of 13 amino acids. The CDR3 here is CASSLEEWYGYTF. The CDR3 DNA is TGTGCCAGCAGCTTGGAGGAGTGGTATGGCTACACCTTC.

The chain employs TRBV5-1 and TRBJ1-1; D not resolved. Germline values: CDR1 SGHRS, CDR2 YFSETQ. The CDR3 covers 11 residues. The ends were cut back, 3 bases at V and 7 bases at J, with 7 bases in the middle. The CDR3 loop reads CASSYKDEAFF. DNA of the CDR3: TGCGCCAGCAGCTATAAGGATGAAGCTTTCTTT.

On this clone itself: Additional DNA sequences in this sample encode the identical CDR3. The chain combines TRBV5-1 with TRBJ1-1; D not certain. The V gene lost 1 base and the J gene lost 0 bases, with 4 bases spanning the gap. CDR3 length: 13 residues. CDR1 and CDR2 from the germline V gene are SGHRS and YFSETQ. CDR3 sequence (DNA): TGCGCCAGCAGCTTGAGCATGAACACTGAAGCTTTCTTT. Translated, it gives CASSLSMNTEAFF.

The chain combines TRBV14 with TRBJ1-1; no reliable D call. Trimming stripped 6 bases from V and 0 bases from J, with 8 bases between. CDR1 is SGHDN and CDR2 is FVKESK in the germline V gene. This CDR3 is built from 13 residues. This CDR3 is CASRRTVNTEAFF. The CDR3 DNA reads as TGTGCCAGCAGGCGGACTGTGAACACTGAAGCTTTCTTT.

This clone was observed a handful of times. V is TRBV28 and J is TRBJ2-7; weak D call: TRBD2 (6 bases). CDR3 length: 12 residues. The V end was cut by 8 bases, the J end by 1 base, with 9 bases between. Looked up from germline, CDR1 is MDHEN and CDR2 is SYDVKM. CDR3 protein: CASGGNSYEQYF. DNA of the CDR3: TGTGCCAGCGGCGGGAATTCCTACGAGCAGTACTTC.

The CDR3 protein is CASSQVGVYTDTQYF. In nucleotides, the CDR3 is TGCGCCAGCAGCCAAGTGGGAGTATACACAGATACGCAGTATTTT. The rearrangement uses TRBV4-1 and TRBJ2-3; a possible D gene is TRBD2 (5 bases). The germline V and J ends were trimmed by 1 base and 2 bases, with 10 bases remaining between them. The CDR3 covers 15 residues. Per the germline V gene, CDR1 is MGHRA and CDR2 is YSYEKL.

This clone was seen only once. This chain connects TRBV18 to TRBJ2-7; D may be TRBD1 (5 bases). V lost 2 bases and J 7 bases, leaving 9 bases between the germline ends. Germline V gene lookup returns CDR1 KGHSH and CDR2 LQKENI. The CDR3 length is 12 residues. The CDR3 protein is CASSPKGQEQYF. In nucleotides, the CDR3 is TGTGCCAGCTCACCAAAGGGGCAGGAGCAGTACTTC.

This clone occurred once. This sequence joins TRBV4-1 and TRBJ2-1, with 10 bases identical to TRBD2. Germline values: CDR1 MGHRA, CDR2 YSYEKL. The length of the CDR3 is 16 residues. V shed 3 bases and J 2 bases; nucleotides not matched to a gene: 4. Here the CDR3 reads CASSHGSGRTYNEQFF. The CDR3 DNA reads as TGCGCCAGCAGCCACGGTAGCGGGAGGACCTACAATGAGCAGTTCTTC.

The V call is TRBV10-3, the J call TRBJ1-1; a possible D gene is TRBD1 (6 bases). V dropped 9 bases and J dropped 4 bases, with 12 bases sitting between them. This CDR3 contains 12 residues. CDR1 and CDR2 from the germline V gene are ENHRY and SYGVKD. The DNA for the CDR3 is TGTGCCATAAGGGGGATAGGCACTGAAGCTTTCTTT. Residues: CAIRGIGTEAFF.

The chain has TRBV9 and TRBJ2-1; D may be TRBD2 (6 bases). The germline gives CDR1 SGDLS, CDR2 YYNGEE. The CDR3 sequence is 15 residues long. V lost 1 base, J lost 6 bases, and 14 bases lay in between. The CDR3 DNA reads as TGTGCCAGCAGCGTAACCGGGAGTAGTAGCAATGAGCAGTTCTTC. Encoded protein: CASSVTGSSSNEQFF.